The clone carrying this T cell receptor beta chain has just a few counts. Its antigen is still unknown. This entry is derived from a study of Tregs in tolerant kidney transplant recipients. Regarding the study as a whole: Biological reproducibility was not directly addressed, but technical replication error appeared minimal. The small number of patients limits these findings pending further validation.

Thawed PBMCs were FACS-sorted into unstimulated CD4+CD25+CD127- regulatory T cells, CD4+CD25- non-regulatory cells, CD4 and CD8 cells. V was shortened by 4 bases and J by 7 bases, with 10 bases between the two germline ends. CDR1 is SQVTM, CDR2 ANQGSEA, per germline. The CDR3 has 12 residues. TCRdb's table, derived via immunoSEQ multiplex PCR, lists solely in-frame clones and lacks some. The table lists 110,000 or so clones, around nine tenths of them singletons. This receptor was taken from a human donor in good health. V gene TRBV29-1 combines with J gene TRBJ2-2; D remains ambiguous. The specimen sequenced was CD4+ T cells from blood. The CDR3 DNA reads TGCAGCGTTGGATCGGCGGTCGGGGAGCTGTTTTTT. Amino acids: CSVGSAVGELFF.